This T cell receptor beta chain was sequenced for a study of blood T cell repertoires in COVID-19. Background on the study: The United States, Italy and Spain provided the acute and convalescent COVID-19 samples.

Original handling: The assay estimated nucleated cells by amplifying reference gene primers. Clones were read by immunoSEQ multiplex PCR, and TCRdb kept only the in-frame ones, dropping some. V and J calls and clone size follow that table, whereas D and trimming were derived from the DNA. The table lists about 210,000 clones, more than 75% of them singletons. Allocation to cohorts depended on clinical history reported by the participants. In germline, CDR1 is LGHDT, CDR2 YNNKEL (reference sequence). The junction had 6 bases not matched to a gene; V was cut back by 4 bases and J by 1 base. CDR3 length equals 16 residues.

The sequenced sample was PBMCs or T cells enriched from blood (not recorded which). The genes are TRBV3-1 (or the pseudogene TRBV3-2) and TRBJ1-4; TRBD1 matches at 7 bases. The sequence came from a young man in a cohort exposed to, infected with or recovered from COVID-19 (not recorded which). The chain's CDR3 is CASSLDRVRTNEKLFF. The CDR3 DNA follows: TGTGCCAGCAGCCTCGACAGGGTTCGAACTAATGAAAAACTGTTTTTT.